These T cell receptor beta chains were read from a single sample in a study of identical twins. TCRdb passed the 5' RACE reads through MiXCR, listing each CDR3 protein once. This sample has 400,000 to 500,000 distinct CDR3 sequences, with roughly 13% found just once. These records were also assigned to another study, of yellow fever vaccine responses in identical twins.

The sequencing input was CD4+ T cells sorted from blood. These receptors all come from a woman under 30 in good health. Each CDR3 is given with its conserved first and last residue. Fields, in order: J gene, V gene, D gene, clone size, CDR3 DNA, CDR3 protein. D genes are given only for firm matches. Expanded clones are given a class, and other clones once, few, many or no size at all.

>TRBJ2-3|TRBV2|-|few
TGTGCCAGCAGTGCAACCATTCGGAGGACAGATACGCAGTATTTT
CASSATIRRTDTQYF
>TRBJ2-1|TRBV5-6|TRBD2|-
TGTGCCAGCAGCTTGGTCCTAGCGGGTTACAATGAGCAGTTCTTC
CASSLVLAGYNEQFF
>TRBJ2-3|TRBV27|TRBD2|many
TGTGCCAGCACACCCCTAGCGGGGCGCCTAAGCACAGATACGCAGTATTTT
CASTPLAGRLSTDTQYF
>TRBJ2-7|TRBV29-1|-|-
TGCAGCGTTGTGCCACAAGCGACTATCTCCTACGAGCAGTACTTC
CSVVPQATISYEQYF
>TRBJ2-3|TRBV6-5|-|-
TGTGCCAGCAGTTACTCTCTGTCGGTAGTGGGGCCAGATACGCAGTATTTT
CASSYSLSVVGPDTQYF
>TRBJ1-5|TRBV6-1|-|-
TGTGCCAGCAGTGAAGCTAGGGGTAGCAATCAGCCCCAGCATTTT
CASSEARGSNQPQHF
>TRBJ2-1|TRBV7-2|TRBD2|-
TGTGCCAGCAGCCGCAAAAGCGGGAGTGGAGATGAGCAGTTCTTC
CASSRKSGSGDEQFF
>TRBJ2-2|TRBV5-6|TRBD1|few
TGTGCCAGCAGCTTGAAAAGTAACAGGGGGCTAACCGGGGAGCTGTTTTTT
CASSLKSNRGLTGELFF
>TRBJ2-1|TRBV12-3/TRBV12-4|TRBD2|few
TGTGCCAGCAGCCTCGGACTAGCTGTCGATGAGCAGTTCTTC
CASSLGLAVDEQFF
>TRBJ2-1|TRBV4-2|TRBD2|few
TGTGCCAGCAGCCAAGGGACTAGTCGTGATGAGCAGTTCTTC
CASSQGTSRDEQFF
>TRBJ2-5|TRBV12-5|TRBD2|few
TGTGCTAGTGGTTTGGTAAAAAAGGAGTCTAGCGGGAGTGGTGAGACCCAGTACTTC
CASGLVKKESSGSGETQYF
>TRBJ2-2|TRBV12-3/TRBV12-4|-|-
TGTGCCAGCAGTTTTTATTTGGCAGGGACCACCGGGGAGCTGTTTTTT
CASSFYLAGTTGELFF
>TRBJ2-5|TRBV7-9|TRBD2|-
TGTGCCAGCAGCTTAGGGAAGCGGGGGGCATGGGAGACCCAGTACTTC
CASSLGKRGAWETQYF
>TRBJ2-2|TRBV29-1|-|many
TGCAGCACCAAGCGGTTAAACACCGGGGAGCTGTTTTTT
CSTKRLNTGELFF
>TRBJ2-7|TRBV18|TRBD2|-
TGTGCCAGCCGATCGCCGGGGTTAGCGGGGGGTCCGGGCGAGCAGTACTTC
CASRSPGLAGGPGEQYF
>TRBJ1-1|TRBV12-3/TRBV12-4|-|many
TGTGCCAGCAGTTGGAACACTGAAGCTTTCTTT
CASSWNTEAFF
>TRBJ2-5|TRBV7-2|-|-
TGTGCCAGCAGCTTACGGGGGCCGGAGGATCGGACCCAGTACTTC
CASSLRGPEDRTQYF
>TRBJ2-5|TRBV7-3|-|-
TGTGCCAGCAGCGCACGGGCGGGGCGGGAGACCCAGTACTTC
CASSARAGRETQYF
>TRBJ1-4|TRBV18|-|-
TGTGCCAGCTCACCAGACAGCCAGGGTGAAAAACTGTTTTTT
CASSPDSQGEKLFF
>TRBJ2-3|TRBV9|TRBD1|-
TGTGCCAGCAGCGGAACCAACAGGGGTGATACGCAGTATTTT
CASSGTNRGDTQYF
>TRBJ2-2|TRBV27|-|many
TGTGCCAGCAGTTTCGGGGCGCCGACCGGGGAGCTGTTTTTT
CASSFGAPTGELFF
>TRBJ2-2|TRBV6-2/TRBV6-3|-|few
TGTGCCAGCAGTTATCCAGGGGGGACCACCGGGGAGCTGTTTTTT
CASSYPGGTTGELFF
>TRBJ1-1|TRBV18|-|-
TGTGCCAGCTCACTGAGCGCCAGGGAGACTGAAGCTTTCTTT
CASSLSARETEAFF
>TRBJ2-5|TRBV7-2|TRBD2|-
TGTGCCAGCAGCTTCGTCGGGACTAGCGGACAAGAGACCCAGTACTTC
CASSFVGTSGQETQYF
>TRBJ2-3|TRBV5-1|-|few
TGCGCCAGCAGCTTCGTGGGGGAGGGGGCAGATACGCAGTATTTT
CASSFVGEGADTQYF
>TRBJ1-2|TRBV19|-|-
TGTGCCAGTCGGACAGCATATGGCTACACCTTC
CASRTAYGYTF
>TRBJ2-2|TRBV9|TRBD1|few
TGTGCCAGCAGCTACACTATACAGGGGGCGCAGAGGGGCGGGGAGCTTTTTTTT
CASSYTIQGAQRGGELFF
>TRBJ2-2|TRBV7-2|-|few
TGTGCCAGCAGCTTAAGTTCGCTCACCGGGGAGCTGTTTTTT
CASSLSSLTGELFF
>TRBJ1-6|TRBV20-1|-|many
TGCAGTGCTAGCCTTCCCGCTTACAAGAGCTCCTATAATTCACCCCTCCACTTT
CSASLPAYKSSYNSPLHF
>TRBJ2-2|TRBV7-9|-|-
TGTGCCGGCAGCTTAAGGGAGACCGGGGAGCTGTTTTTT
CAGSLRETGELFF
>TRBJ2-1|TRBV12-3/TRBV12-4|-|few
TGTGCCAGCAGTTCCATAACAGGGTTGGATGAGCAGTTCTTC
CASSSITGLDEQFF
>TRBJ1-1|TRBV10-3|-|few
TGTGCCATCAGTGAGTCGGCCACTGAAGCTTTCTTT
CAISESATEAFF
>TRBJ2-1|TRBV4-3|TRBD1|-
TGCGCCAGCAGCCGAGGACAGGGGGCGGCGGACAATGAGCAGTTCTTC
CASSRGQGAADNEQFF
>TRBJ2-3|TRBV6-2/TRBV6-3|TRBD2|few
TGTGCCAGCACCAACCAGGGACTACCCACAGATACGCAGTATTTT
CASTNQGLPTDTQYF
>TRBJ1-1|TRBV11-2|TRBD1|-
TGTGCCAGCAGCTTAGACTCCTCGACAGGGGGCTTTATGGCAGGGGGTTGCAGCCTGAGTGAAGCTTTCTTT
CASSLDSSTGGFMAGGCSLSEAFF
>TRBJ2-1|TRBV4-3|-|few
TGCGCCAGCAGCCAAGTTCCCGAGGGGAGATACAATGAGCAGTTCTTC
CASSQVPEGRYNEQFF
>TRBJ2-1|TRBV11-1|TRBD1|few
TGTGCCAGCAGCTTAGTTGGGGACAGGCCGTTCTTC
CASSLVGDRPFF
>TRBJ2-7|TRBV7-9|-|few
TGTGCCAGCAGCGGGACCACAGGGATTCTTGACGAGCAGTACTTC
CASSGTTGILDEQYF
>TRBJ1-4|TRBV28|-|-
TGTGCCAGCAGCTTCTCCGGGATCCCGAAGGGAGGTGAAAAACTGTTTTTT
CASSFSGIPKGGEKLFF
>TRBJ2-7|TRBV6-1|-|-
TGTGCCAGCAGTGAATGGAAGGAGCAGTACTTC
CASSEWKEQYF
>TRBJ2-3|TRBV20-1|TRBD1|few
TGCAGTGCGGGACAGGGGCCACGAGATACGCAGTATTTT
CSAGQGPRDTQYF
>TRBJ1-5|TRBV20-1|-|many
TGCAGTGCTATCGTTCCAGGGAGAAATCAGCCCCAGCATTTT
CSAIVPGRNQPQHF
>TRBJ2-2|TRBV2|-|-
TGTGCCAGCAGTGCTTTCACGGGTCTCGGGGAGCTGTTTTTT
CASSAFTGLGELFF
>TRBJ1-2|TRBV28|-|few
TGTGCCAGCAGTTTCGGACCCAATGGCTACACCTTC
CASSFGPNGYTF
>TRBJ2-7|TRBV29-1|-|-
TGCAGCGCCCAATCAGGGAGCTCCTACGAGCAGTACTTC
CSAQSGSSYEQYF
>TRBJ2-3|TRBV5-1|-|-
TGCGCCAGCAGCCGAAGGACCAGCTCAGATACGCAGTATTTT
CASSRRTSSDTQYF
>TRBJ2-2|TRBV12-3/TRBV12-4|-|many
TGTGCCAGCAGGGTCGGACAGATCACCGGGGAGCTGTTTTTT
CASRVGQITGELFF
>TRBJ2-3|TRBV6-1|TRBD1|few
TGTGCCAGCAGTGGCACACAGGGGGCTAGCACAGATACGCAGTATTTT
CASSGTQGASTDTQYF
>TRBJ2-7|TRBV18|-|-
TGTGCCAGCTCACCTTCGGGGAGGACCGGCTACGAGCAGTACTTC
CASSPSGRTGYEQYF
>TRBJ2-3|TRBV6-2/TRBV6-3|TRBD1|few
TGTGCCAGCAGTTACTCGATGTCGGACAGGGGCGCGGGCGGGAGAGCAGATACGCAGTATTTT
CASSYSMSDRGAGGRADTQYF
>TRBJ2-3|TRBV6-1|-|many
TGTGCCAGCAGAGGCCAGGGGAAAGCAGATACGCAGTATTTT
CASRGQGKADTQYF
>TRBJ2-2|TRBV2|TRBD2|-
TGTGCCAGCAGTGTTAGTAGCGGGAGGGACACCGGGGAGCTGTTTTTT
CASSVSSGRDTGELFF
>TRBJ1-2|TRBV5-1|TRBD1|few
TGCGCCAGCAGCTTTGGGACAGATAACTATGGCTACACCTTC
CASSFGTDNYGYTF